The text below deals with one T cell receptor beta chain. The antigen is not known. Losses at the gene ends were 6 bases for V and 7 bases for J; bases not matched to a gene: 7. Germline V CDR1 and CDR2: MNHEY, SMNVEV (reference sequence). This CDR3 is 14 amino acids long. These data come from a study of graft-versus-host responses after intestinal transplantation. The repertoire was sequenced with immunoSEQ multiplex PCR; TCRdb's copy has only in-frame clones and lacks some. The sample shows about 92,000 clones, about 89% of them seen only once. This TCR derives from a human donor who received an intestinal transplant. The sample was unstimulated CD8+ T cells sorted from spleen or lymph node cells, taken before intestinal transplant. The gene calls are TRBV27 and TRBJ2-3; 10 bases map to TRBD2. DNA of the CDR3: TGTGCCAGCAGGTCACTAGCGGGAACCCATACGCAGTATTTT. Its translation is CASRSLAGTHTQYF.